These 15 T cell receptor beta chains were sequenced from one sample in a study of blood T cell repertoires in COVID-19. TCRdb keeps only in-frame clones here, not all; method: immunoSEQ multiplex PCR. The data show some 400,000 clones, around 87% seen once. Specimen: peripheral blood. Receptor source: a woman aged 60-75 years with COVID-19, enrolled during active disease.

This rearrangement joins TRBV7-8 to TRBJ2-1, with D possibly TRBD2 on 5 matching bases. Germline V lookup: CDR1 SGHVS, CDR2 FQNEAQ. Trimming shortened V by 6 bases and J by 10 bases, and 16 bases separated the two germline ends. The CDR3 length is 13 residues. CDR3 region: CASSLALAGEQFF. CDR3 DNA: TGTGCCAGCAGTCTAGCTCTGGCGGGCGAGCAGTTCTTC.

This chain links TRBV5-6 with TRBJ2-7; 9 bases map to TRBD1. Germline assignment: CDR1 SGHDT and CDR2 YYEEEE. CDR3 size: 14 residues. J lost 0 bases, V lost 5 bases, and 3 bases had no gene match. CDR3 nucleotide sequence: TGTGCCAGCAGAAAGACAGGGGGCTCCTACGAGCAGTACTTC. Residues: CASRKTGGSYEQYF.

The V and J genes are TRBV5-6 and TRBJ2-2; tentatively, D is TRBD1 (5 bases). This CDR3 comprises 16 residues. V was shortened by 0 bases and J by 6 bases, with 15 bases between the two germline ends. From germline, CDR1 is SGHDT and CDR2 YYEEEE. As DNA, the CDR3 is TGTGCCAGCAGCTTGGCCGGCAGGGCCCGAGCCGGGGAGCTGTTTTTT. It is translated as CASSLAGRARAGELFF. Supplemented by reference TRBV5-6 and TRBJ2-2, the full variable domain reads DAGVTQSPTHLIKTRGQQVTLRCSPKSGHDTVSWYQQALGQGPQFIFQYYEEEERQRGNFPDRFSGHQFPNYSSELNVNALLLGDSALYLCASSLAGRARAGELFFGEGSRLTVL.

This chain connects TRBV19 to TRBJ1-2; D may be TRBD1 (5 bases). Germline CDR1 reads LNHDA; CDR2 reads SQIVND (reference sequence). This CDR3 comprises 15 residues. Deletions cut 7 bases from V and 4 bases from J, with 19 bases between. The CDR3, as DNA: TGTGCCAGTATGCCCCAAGGGGATTGGGTCTATGGCTACACCTTC. This codes for CASMPQGDWVYGYTF.

V and J are TRBV29-1 and TRBJ2-2; D possibly corresponds to TRBD2 (6 bases). Germline assignment: CDR1 SQVTM and CDR2 ANQGSEA. The CDR3 has 13 residues. Trimming stripped 5 bases from V and 6 bases from J, with 13 bases between. The CDR3 nucleotides are TGCAGCGTTTTCGGAGGGAAACCCGGGGAGCTGTTTTTT. Translating gives CSVFGGKPGELFF.

The chain links TRBV5-1 to TRBJ1-1; unclear D gene. This CDR3 contains 14 residues. The ends were cut back, 3 bases at V and 0 bases at J, with 9 bases in the middle. CDR1 and CDR2 (germline): SGHRS, YFSETQ. This CDR3 is CASSWRFMNTEAFF. The CDR3 DNA reads TGCGCCAGCAGCTGGAGGTTTATGAACACTGAAGCTTTCTTT.

As DNA, the CDR3 is TGCGCCAGCAGCTTACTCGACGCGGGCAATGAGCAGTTCTTC. It codes for CASSLLDAGNEQFF. This chain connects TRBV5-1 to TRBJ2-1; D is possibly TRBD2 (5 bases). V gave up 2 bases and J gave up 6 bases, with 12 bases separating them. The CDR3 consists of 14 residues. CDR1 is SGHRS and CDR2 is YFSETQ in the germline V gene.

The gene calls are TRBV11-2 and TRBJ2-1; D gene unclear. The CDR3 is 11 amino acids. V was cut by 4 bases and J by 9 bases, with 7 bases left in between. Looked up from germline, CDR1 is SGHAT and CDR2 is FQNNGV. The CDR3 coding sequence is TGTGCCAGCAGCTGGAGTGGTGAGCAGTTCTTC. As protein: CASSWSGEQFF.

This clone showed up just once. V usage is TRBV2 and J usage is TRBJ2-7; D possibly corresponds to TRBD1 (7 bases). The CDR3 sequence is 15 residues long. Germline V gene lookup returns CDR1 SNHLY and CDR2 FYNNEI. Trimming cost V 4 bases and J 2 bases, with 15 bases left between them. The CDR3: CASSARAGGPYEQYF. The CDR3 DNA reads TGTGCCAGCAGTGCAAGGGCAGGGGGGCCCTACGAGCAGTACTTC.

CDR3 sequence (DNA): TGCGCCAGCAGCCAAGGAAGCGGACGGTACCAAGAGACCCAGTACTTC. Its translation is CASSQGSGRYQETQYF. V is TRBV4-1 and J is TRBJ2-5; D is possibly TRBD2 (5 bases). Germline loops: CDR1 MGHRA, CDR2 YSYEKL. The CDR3 length is 16 residues. V was cut by 1 base and J by 0 bases, with 12 bases left in between.

The chain combines TRBV6-6 with TRBJ2-7, with 11 bases lining up with TRBD1. Germline assignment: CDR1 MNHNY and CDR2 SVGAGI (reference sequence). The CDR3 has 14 residues. The V gene end was trimmed by 8 bases and the J gene end by 2 bases; junction bases not matched to a gene: 5. The CDR3 sequence: CASRPGQGAYEQYF. The CDR3 DNA reads TGTGCCAGCCGACCGGGACAGGGGGCCTACGAGCAGTACTTC.

This chain uses TRBV13 with TRBJ1-6; weak D call: TRBD1 (6 bases). The CDR3 extends over 16 amino acids. V was trimmed by 5 bases and J by 7 bases, leaving 18 bases between them. Germline V gene sequence: CDR1 PRHDT, CDR2 FYEKMQ (reference sequence). CDR3 DNA sequence: TGTGCCAGCAGCGCAGGACAGTTCAAAGGGAATTCACCCCTCCACTTT. Translation gives CASSAGQFKGNSPLHF. The full variable domain, in which reference TRBV13 and TRBJ1-6 provide the parts outside the CDR3, is AAGVIQSPRHLIKEKRETATLKCYPIPRHDTVYWYQQGPGQDPQFLISFYEKMQSDKGSIPDRFSAQQFSDYHSELNMSSLELGDSALYFCASSAGQFKGNSPLHFGNGTRLTVT.

This clone was observed once. The chain employs TRBV28 and TRBJ2-2; 7 bases line up with TRBD1. Germline CDR1 and CDR2: MDHEN and SYDVKM. The J segment lost 5 bases and the V segment lost 4 bases, leaving 7 bases of the junction unmatched. This CDR3 has 15 residues. The CDR3 protein is CASSSTGMGTGELFF. The CDR3 coding sequence is TGTGCCAGCAGTTCGACAGGGATGGGGACCGGGGAGCTGTTTTTT.

J is TRBJ1-1 and V is TRBV5-8; 8 nucleotides agree with TRBD1. The CDR3 has 13 residues. Unmatched junction bases numbered 11, after V lost 6 bases and J lost 10 bases. Germline CDR1 reads SGHTS; CDR2 reads YDEGEE. CDR3 sequence: CASKHFQGAVAFF. The CDR3 region has the DNA TGTGCCAGCAAACATTTCCAGGGGGCAGTAGCTTTCTTT. Full variable domain (remainder filled in from reference TRBV5-8 and TRBJ1-1): EAGVTQSPTHLIKTRGQQATLRCSPISGHTSVYWYQQALGLGLQFLLWYDEGEERNRGNFPPRFSGRQFPNYSSELNVNALELEDSALYLCASKHFQGAVAFFGQGTRLTVV.

This clone appeared a single time. The chain combines TRBV12-5 with TRBJ2-3; 11 bases align to TRBD2. There are 15 residues in the CDR3. V lost 7 bases to trimming and J lost 4 bases; unmatched junction nucleotides: 7. Germline CDR1 is LGHNT and CDR2 is FRNRAP. Written as DNA, the CDR3 is TGTGCTAGTGCCCATAGCGGGGGGGCCCCAGATACGCAGTATTTT. Its translation: CASAHSGGAPDTQYF.